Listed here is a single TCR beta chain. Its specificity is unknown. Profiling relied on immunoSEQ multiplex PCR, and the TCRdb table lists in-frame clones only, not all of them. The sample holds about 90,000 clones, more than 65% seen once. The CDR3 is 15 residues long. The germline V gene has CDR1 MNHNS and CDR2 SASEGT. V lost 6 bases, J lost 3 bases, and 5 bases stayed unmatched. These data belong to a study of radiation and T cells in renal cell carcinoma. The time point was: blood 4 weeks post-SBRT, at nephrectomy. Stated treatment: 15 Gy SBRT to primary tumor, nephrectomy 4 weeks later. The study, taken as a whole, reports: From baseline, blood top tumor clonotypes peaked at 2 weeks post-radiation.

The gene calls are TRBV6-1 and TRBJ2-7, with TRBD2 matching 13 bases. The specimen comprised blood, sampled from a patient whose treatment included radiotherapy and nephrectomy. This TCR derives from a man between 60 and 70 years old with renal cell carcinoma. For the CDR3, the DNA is TGTGCCAGCAGAGGGACTAGCGGGGACTACTACGAGCAGTACTTC. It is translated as CASRGTSGDYYEQYF.